Sequencing of this T cell receptor (beta chain) was carried out in a study of shared clonotypes between healthy human individuals. The data were produced by immunoSEQ multiplex PCR, yet TCRdb's version contains in-frame clones alone and is incomplete. The repertoire consists of 1 million to 1.3 million clones, with 75% to 85% occurring once and the leading ten covering under 0.8%. Germline V lookup: CDR1 MDHEN, CDR2 SYDVKM. V shed 5 bases, J shed 2 bases, and the junction held 5 bases outside the gene matches. This CDR3 has 15 residues. Material for sequencing was memory CD4+ T cells from PBMCs. Subset: CD45RA-negative fraction. J is TRBJ1-3 and V is TRBV28; 8 bases agree with TRBD1. This TCR derives from a man between 18 and 29 years old in good health. Some clones in this sample may be carry-over from other donors' samples. The DNA of the CDR3 is TGTGCCAGCAGTGCGACAGGGGCTACTGGAAACACCATATATTTT. It specifies CASSATGATGNTIYF.